This entry features one T cell receptor beta chain sequence. The antigen is not known. Stated time point: week 11, during vaccination. The vaccine gave 300 ug of a 20-mer mutant IDH1 peptide subcutaneously per dose. The CDR3 loop spans 15 amino acids. CDR1 and CDR2 (germline): MDHEN, SYDVKM. V was pared by 6 bases and J by 1 base, with 5 bases of the junction left unmatched. The data were produced by immunoSEQ multiplex PCR, yet TCRdb's version contains in-frame clones alone and is incomplete. The sample lists around 62,000 clones, approximately 90% occurring once. This entry is derived from a study of a mutant IDH1 vaccine in newly diagnosed glioma. Study-level information: Sex distribution of treated patients was around 62% male and roughly 38% female; mean age was around 40 years. Earlier treatment was radiotherapy, temozolomide, or both, with most getting both.

This clonotype was sampled from a man aged 35 to 55 with glioma. The V call is TRBV28, the J call TRBJ2-2; TRBD1 aligns across 7 bases. The source material was PBMCs, sampled from a glioma patient whose treatment included an IDH1 peptide vaccine. The CDR3 DNA follows: TGTGCCAGCAGCTTGGACAGGCTGAACACCGGGGAGCTGTTTTTT. It translates to CASSLDRLNTGELFF.